This paragraph reports one T cell receptor (beta chain). Its specificity is not known. V was pared by 4 bases and J by 9 bases, with 9 bases of the junction left unmatched. Germline assignment: CDR1 SGHRS and CDR2 YFSETQ. This CDR3 region has 16 residues. This specimen comes from a study of cytomegalovirus exposure and HLA in healthy donors. Study-level results: Cytomegalovirus-associated status was assigned to roughly 160 TCR beta chains.

Use of 60 Vbeta and 13 Jbeta primers characterized the PCR. TCRdb's copy holds only in-frame clones and misses some; the assay was immunoSEQ multiplex PCR. Its listing shows 70,000 or so clones. This chain connects TRBV5-1 to TRBJ2-1; 14 bases are shared with TRBD2. Sequencing was performed on PBMCs. The TCR was taken from a man in his forties or fifties in good health and CMV-seronegative. The CDR3 nucleotides are TGCGCCAGCAGCCAGACTAGCGGGGGGGCCAGGGGTGAGCAGTTCTTC. Amino acid sequence: CASSQTSGGARGEQFF.